Following are 15 T cell receptor beta chains from one sample sequenced in a study of cytomegalovirus exposure and HLA in healthy donors. PCR primers comprised 60 Vbeta and 13 Jbeta primers. Here immunoSEQ multiplex PCR was the method, and the copy in TCRdb shows in-frame clones only, minus some. The sample yields roughly 130,000 clones, approximately 67% seen once. Sequenced sample: PBMCs. Every receptor here comes from a woman in her sixties in good health and CMV-seronegative.

V and J are TRBV6-4 and TRBJ2-1, with 12 bases aligning to TRBD2. This CDR3 comprises 15 residues. The germline CDR1 and CDR2 sequences are MRHNA and SNTAGT. V shed 6 bases and J 6 bases; nucleotides not matched to a gene: 6. CDR3 nucleotides: TGTGCCAGCAGAGCGACTAGCGGGGGACCCAATGAGCAGTTCTTC. Encoded protein: CASRATSGGPNEQFF.

This chain uses TRBV5-1 with TRBJ2-1; 7 bases fit TRBD2. Germline CDR1 reads SGHRS; CDR2 reads YFSETQ. The V gene end was trimmed by 4 bases and the J gene end by 4 bases; junction bases not matched to a gene: 2. The CDR3 has 13 amino acids. CDR3 residues: CASSGGSYNEQFF. Written as DNA, the CDR3 is TGCGCCAGCAGCGGCGGGAGTTACAATGAGCAGTTCTTC.

The chain employs TRBV4-2 and TRBJ2-7, with TRBD2 identical over 11 bases. In germline, CDR1 is LGHNA, CDR2 YNFKEQ. The CDR3 covers 16 residues. V was clipped by 4 bases and J by 3 bases; unmatched bases: 8. The CDR3 spells CASSLYGTSGVYEQYF. CDR3 nucleotides: TGTGCCAGCAGCCTGTACGGGACTAGCGGAGTCTACGAGCAGTACTTC.

The chain combines TRBV2 with TRBJ2-3, with unresolved D. The V end was cut by 6 bases, the J end by 0 bases, with 10 bases between. The CDR3 runs to 14 residues. Germline values: CDR1 SNHLY, CDR2 FYNNEI. The CDR3 DNA is TGTGCCAGCAGGGGCTCCACTAGCACAGATACGCAGTATTTT. Translating gives CASRGSTSTDTQYF.

This rearrangement joins TRBV4-3 to TRBJ1-1, with D possibly being TRBD1 (6 bases). V was clipped by 1 base and J by 1 base, with 10 bases between them. Per the germline V gene, CDR1 is LGHNA and CDR2 is YSLEER. The CDR3 extends over 15 amino acids. CDR3 in amino acids: CASSQGGPGNTEAFF. CDR3 coding DNA: TGCGCCAGCAGCCAAGGGGGGCCGGGGAACACTGAAGCTTTCTTT.

The count of this clone is one. The chain uses TRBV9 and TRBJ2-2; 9 bases are a match to TRBD2. The CDR3 extends over 17 amino acids. Trimming cost V 0 bases and J 6 bases; bases outside gene matches: 9. CDR1 is SGDLS and CDR2 is YYNGEE in the germline V gene. For the CDR3, the DNA is TGTGCCAGCAGCGTAGTCGGCGGGGGGGCCGGGGCCGGGGAGCTGTTTTTT. Its translation is CASSVVGGGAGAGELFF.

The gene calls are TRBV19 and TRBJ1-2; maybe TRBD1 (6 bases). The V end was cut by 4 bases, the J end by 4 bases, with 16 bases between. CDR1 is LNHDA and CDR2 is SQIVND in the germline V gene (reference sequence). The CDR3 loop spans 15 amino acids. The CDR3: CASSTPGTLGYGYTF. The CDR3 bases are TGTGCCAGTAGTACTCCCGGGACACTAGGCTATGGCTACACCTTC.

The chain combines TRBV6-5 with TRBJ2-1; 13 nucleotides line up with TRBD2. CDR1 MNHEY and CDR2 SVGAGI come from the germline V gene. The CDR3 is made up of 14 amino acids. Trimming took 6 bases from V and 7 from J; bases not matched to a gene: 3. The DNA for the CDR3 is TGTGCCAGCAGCAGGACTAGCGGGAGTAATGAGCAGTTCTTC. Protein product: CASSRTSGSNEQFF.

This clone has more than one count but fewer than ten. The V gene is TRBV28, the J gene TRBJ1-2; D gene ambiguous. The CDR3 is 15 amino acids. Trimming left V 6 bases short and J 4 bases short, with 18 bases between. CDR1 MDHEN and CDR2 SYDVKM come from the germline V gene. The CDR3 coding sequence is TGTGCCAGCAGGACCCGGGATGCCACGGGCTATGGCTACACCTTC. Translating gives CASRTRDATGYGYTF.

The chain links TRBV19 to TRBJ1-1; D may be TRBD1 (5 bases). The CDR3 is made up of 17 amino acids. V was shortened by 5 bases and J by 2 bases, with 21 bases between the two germline ends. The germline V gene has CDR1 LNHDA and CDR2 SQIVND (reference sequence). The CDR3 sequence is CASSYPRERGVNTEAFF. The CDR3 DNA reads TGTGCCAGTAGTTACCCCAGGGAACGGGGGGTCAACACTGAAGCTTTCTTT.

To note about this clone: The same CDR3 can be traced to other DNA sequences in this sample. V usage is TRBV5-1 and J usage is TRBJ2-2; 9 bases align to TRBD2. Germline V gene sequence: CDR1 SGHRS, CDR2 YFSETQ. The junction had 4 bases not matched to a gene; V was cut back by 0 bases and J by 7 bases. The CDR3 sequence is 15 residues long. CDR3 DNA sequence: TGCGCCAGCAGCTTGGCACCTAGCGGGATCGGGGAGCTGTTTTTT. Its protein is CASSLAPSGIGELFF.

The sample holds one count of this clone. The rearrangement joins TRBV4-1 to TRBJ2-1; 7 positions agree with TRBD2. After removal of 3 bases from V and 3 bases from J, the junction contained 5 bases not matched to a gene. The CDR3 sequence is 15 residues long. Germline loops: CDR1 MGHRA, CDR2 YSYEKL. The CDR3, as DNA: TGCGCCAGCAGCCACAGGGAGGGGAACTACAATGAGCAGTTCTTC. This encodes CASSHREGNYNEQFF.

This clone was detected once. This chain connects TRBV25-1 to TRBJ2-6; the D is unclear. Trimming cost V 6 bases and J 4 bases, with 7 bases left between them. The length of the CDR3 is 13 residues. The germline CDR1 and CDR2 sequences are MGHDK and SYGVNS. DNA of the CDR3: TGTGCCAGCAGGGCCTCCGGGGCCAACGTCCTGACTTTC. Translating it yields CASRASGANVLTF.

This clone was detected only a few times. The J gene is TRBJ2-3, the V gene TRBV7-9; D is possibly TRBD2 (6 bases). Germline assignment: CDR1 SEHNR and CDR2 FQNEAQ (reference sequence). This CDR3 contains 16 residues. V lost 3 bases, J lost 2 bases, and 15 bases lay in between. The CDR3 DNA reads TGTGCCAGCAGCTTGGGGCGGGGAACCATCACAGATACGCAGTATTTT. Translation: CASSLGRGTITDTQYF.

Only a few counts were recorded for this clone. The rearrangement joins TRBV15 to TRBJ2-1; TRBD2 is a possible D gene (7 bases). The germline V gene has CDR1 LNHNV and CDR2 YYDKDF (reference sequence). The CDR3 covers 18 residues. Deletions cut 0 bases from V and 2 bases from J, with 17 bases between. The CDR3 loop reads CATSRDGGPPRPYNEQFF. Here the CDR3 DNA reads TGTGCCACCAGCAGAGACGGGGGGCCACCTCGGCCCTACAATGAGCAGTTCTTC.